This section outlines one TCR beta chain sequence together with its context. The sample belongs to a study of blood T cell repertoires in COVID-19. Study-level background: COVID-19 samples, acute and convalescent, were from the United States, Italy and Spain. The cDNA or gDNA used as material had been derived from T cells, B-cell-depleted T cells, or PBMCs.

There are 14 residues in the CDR3. V was shortened by 5 bases and J by 2 bases, with 16 bases between the two germline ends. Germline assignment: CDR1 SQVTM and CDR2 ANQGSEA. Followed over time, Seattle patients had been enrolled while infection was active. Repertoires were generated with immunoSEQ multiplex PCR, while TCRdb's copy carries only in-frame clones and drops some. This table holds approximately 290,000 clones, about 85% found once. This TCR was recovered from a human donor with COVID-19, enrolled during active disease. The donor label of this sample is uncertain. V gene TRBV29-1 combines with J gene TRBJ2-7; a possible D gene is TRBD1 (5 bases). Source material: peripheral blood. CDR3 coding DNA: TGCAGCGTTACCCGAGGCAGGGCACCCTACGAGCAGTACTTC. This translates into CSVTRGRAPYEQYF.